Below are 27 T cell receptor beta chains sequenced from a single sample in a study of CD4 and CD8 cells across lung adenocarcinoma regions. From the PCR reads, TCRdb called clonotypes with MiXCR, one entry per CDR3 protein. The sample includes 21,000 or so distinct CDR3 sequences, roughly half of them seen just once. Sequenced material: CD8+ T cells from the center of a lung tumor. The receptor source for this set is a female donor with lung adenocarcinoma. The CD4 and CD8 labels of this study may be unreliable.

The chain uses TRBV5-1 and TRBJ2-5, with D possibly TRBD2 on 6 matching bases. V dropped 7 bases and J dropped 3 bases, with 10 bases sitting between them. Germline V gene lookup returns CDR1 SGHRS and CDR2 YFSETQ. The CDR3 spans 12 residues. The DNA for the CDR3 is TGCGCCAGCTTCAGGGAGGAAGAGACCCAGTACTTC. Protein product: CASFREEETQYF.

This clonotype was seen repeatedly, ten times or more. The chain couples TRBV11-2 to TRBJ1-2; no clear D gene. The V end lost 3 bases, the J end lost 5 bases, and 13 bases lay between the germline ends. The germline V gene encodes CDR1 SGHAT and CDR2 FQNNGV. The length of the CDR3 is 14 residues. This CDR3 reads CASSFVDGSYGYTF. The CDR3 DNA reads TGTGCCAGCAGCTTCGTGGACGGCTCGTATGGCTACACCTTC. The full variable domain, completed using reference TRBV11-2 and TRBJ1-2, is EAGVAQSPRYKIIEKRQSVAFWCNPISGHATLYWYQQILGQGPKLLIQFQNNGVVDDSQLPKDRFSAERLKGVDSTLKIQPAKLEDSAVYLCASSFVDGSYGYTFGSGTRLTVV.

As regards this clonotype: The junction and the germline gene differ at one end; a read error may be behind it. V and J are TRBV27 and TRBJ2-1, with D perhaps matching TRBD2 (5 bases). Judging by the DNA end, TRBJ2-5 fits better; the J call may be wrong. CDR3 length: 13 amino acids. Germline V gene data show CDR1 as MNHEY and CDR2 as SMNVEV (reference sequence). CDR3: CGSRGRDQNTQYF. The DNA of the CDR3 is TGTGGCAGCAGAGGGCGTGACCAAAACACCCAGTACTTC.

The gene calls are TRBV6-1 and TRBJ2-1; 9 positions match TRBD1. The DNA matches TRBJ2-6 better at its end, which makes the J call doubtful. Germline CDR1 reads MNHNS; CDR2 reads SASEGT. This CDR3 has 18 amino acids. Written as DNA, the CDR3 is TGTGCCAGCAGTGAAAACGGAAGGACAGGGGCTCGGACAGAGGTCCTGACTTTC. The encoded protein is CASSENGRTGARTEVLTF.

Note on this clonotype: The missing conserved phenylalanine or tryptophan at the end of this CDR3 makes a read error likely. The DNA is left out, because the CDR3 cannot be placed on it with certainty; the CDR3 is given as TCRdb lists it. The V gene is TRBV7-3, the J gene TRBJ2-1; the listed D gene, TRBD1, was not tested against the DNA. CDR1 and CDR2 from the germline V gene are SGHTA and FQGTGA. The CDR3 spans 8 amino acids, including both terminal residues. The CDR3 region is CASSRGGA.

V gene TRBV27 combines with J gene TRBJ2-1; D is unclear. From germline, CDR1 is MNHEY and CDR2 SMNVEV (reference sequence). V was shortened by 7 bases and J by 5 bases, with 15 bases between the two germline ends. This CDR3 has 14 amino acids. The CDR3 nucleotides are TGTGCCAGCATCCATCTCTGGGGAAACAATGAGCAGTTCTTC. Its translation is CASIHLWGNNEQFF.

The chain links TRBV10-3 to TRBJ1-3; D might be TRBD1 (6 bases). Germline CDR1 reads ENHRY; CDR2 reads SYGVKD. This CDR3 has 13 amino acids. The V end was cut by 10 bases, the J end by 1 base, with 11 bases between. CDR3 in DNA: TGTGCCACCAAACAGGGATCTGGAAACACCATATATTTT. Its protein product is CATKQGSGNTIYF.

This sequence joins TRBV3-1 and TRBJ2-7; D is possibly TRBD1 (6 bases). Looked up from germline, CDR1 is LGHDT and CDR2 is YNNKEL (reference sequence). The CDR3 runs 16 residues. The V end was cut by 1 base, the J end by 3 bases, with 16 bases between. The CDR3 here is CASSQGGTRSLYEQYF. For the CDR3, the DNA is TGTGCCAGCAGCCAAGGAGGGACAAGGAGCCTCTACGAGCAGTACTTC.

The chain carries TRBV7-6 and TRBJ2-1; D is perhaps TRBD1 (5 bases). The V end was cut by 6 bases, the J end by 4 bases, with 22 bases between. Germline loops: CDR1 SGHVS, CDR2 FNYEAQ. The CDR3 loop spans 17 amino acids. CDR3 loop: CASSLSLRQGVYNEQFF. The CDR3 bases are TGTGCCAGCAGTTTATCTCTCAGGCAGGGTGTGTACAATGAGCAGTTCTTC.

This clonotype has ten or more counts. The chain has TRBV6-5 and TRBJ1-1; 9 bases are a match to TRBD1. CDR1 and CDR2 from the germline V gene are MNHEY and SVGAGI. The CDR3 loop spans 15 amino acids. V was clipped by 4 bases and J by 1 base; unmatched bases: 4. CDR3 region: CASSFPGQGNTEAFF. CDR3 sequence (DNA): TGTGCCAGCAGTTTCCCGGGACAGGGGAACACTGAAGCTTTCTTT.

The chain employs TRBV10-3 and TRBJ2-5, with TRBD2 matching 8 bases. The DNA end favors TRBJ2-3, so the J call may be wrong. The V gene's germline CDR1 is ENHRY and CDR2 SYGVKD. The CDR3 is 15 amino acids. The CDR3 sequence is CGVGEGAGDEETQYF. CDR3 bases: TGTGGCGTCGGTGAGGGAGCGGGAGACGAAGAGACGCAGTATTTT.

By share, this clonotype ranks as medium-sized. The V call is TRBV6-1, the J call TRBJ2-5; D remains unclear. The J call is uncertain, as TRBJ2-7 better fits the DNA end. Germline lookup yields CDR1 MNHNS and CDR2 SASEGT. This CDR3 region has 12 residues. In DNA form, the CDR3 reads TGTGCCAGCAGTGAAGTGAAGGCCGAGCAGTACTTC. This encodes CASSEVKAEQYF.

This chain links TRBV27 with TRBJ1-2; D is perhaps TRBD1 (5 bases). This CDR3 is built from 12 residues. Germline CDR1 and CDR2: MNHEY and SMNVEV (reference sequence). The ends were cut back, 7 bases at V and 4 bases at J, with 10 bases in the middle. The CDR3 DNA reads as TGTGCCAGCATGAGGCAGGGCTATGGCTACACCTTC. It translates to CASMRQGYGYTF.

This clonotype appeared many times. V and J are TRBV6-1 and TRBJ1-4; D is uncertain. The CDR3 has 13 residues. Trimming removed 6 bases at V and 6 bases at J, with 11 bases between. Germline V gene sequence: CDR1 MNHNS, CDR2 SASEGT. For the CDR3, the DNA is TGTGCCAGCAGGTCTGACGGCTATGAAAAACTGTTTTTT. Residues: CASRSDGYEKLFF.

For this clonotype: One end of the junction fails to match germline, which may point to a read error. The chain employs TRBV10-3 and TRBJ2-3, with 7 bases fitting TRBD1. Germline CDR1 and CDR2: ENHRY and SYGVKD. The CDR3 is 17 amino acids. Here the CDR3 DNA reads TGTGCCAGCAGTGATCCACTCACAGGGGTCAGGACCGATACGCAGTATTTT. Protein sequence: CASSDPLTGVRTDTQYF.

This clonotype has only a few counts. The chain couples TRBV5-1 to TRBJ1-2; D call uncertain. V was clipped by 4 bases and J by 1 base, with 14 bases between them. Germline V CDR1 and CDR2: SGHRS, YFSETQ. This CDR3 is built from 15 residues. CDR3 DNA sequence: TGCGCCAGCAGCCACCTTTGGGGTGTTAACTATGGCTACACCTTC. Translation: CASSHLWGVNYGYTF.

The rearrangement uses TRBV12-3 or TRBV12-4 and TRBJ2-1; D unclear. The CDR3 is made up of 14 amino acids. V lost 3 bases to trimming and J lost 8 bases, with 14 bases between them. The CDR3 DNA follows: TGTGCCAGCAGTTTCAGTGGCCCCTGGGATGAGCAGTTCTTC. Translated: CASSFSGPWDEQFF.

This clonotype was counted between two and nine times. The chain uses TRBV27 and TRBJ2-1, with TRBD1 matching over 7 bases. The germline V gene encodes CDR1 MNHEY and CDR2 SMNVEV (reference sequence). The CDR3 has 13 amino acids. V was clipped by 2 bases and J by 10 bases; unmatched bases: 5. CDR3 bases: TGTGCCAGCAGTTTAGACAGGGTGGGGGAGCAGTTCTTC. Its protein product is CASSLDRVGEQFF.

This clonotype was counted between two and nine times. V is TRBV12-3 or TRBV12-4 and J is TRBJ2-1; D is perhaps TRBD1 or TRBD2 (5 bases each). Trimming took off 5 bases at V and 6 bases at J, with 17 bases between the two ends. The CDR3 has 15 amino acids. The CDR3 bases are TGTGCCAGCAGTCACCCGGGGCGGGCAGGCAATGAGCAGTTCTTC. Residues: CASSHPGRAGNEQFF.

The genes are TRBV6-1 and TRBJ2-1; TRBD2 agrees at 7 bases. CDR1 is MNHNS, CDR2 SASEGT, per germline. This CDR3 contains 17 residues. The junction had 14 bases not matched to a gene; V was cut back by 2 bases and J by 7 bases. The CDR3 reads CASSERILAGVGNEQFF. The CDR3 DNA is TGTGCCAGCAGTGAAAGAATTCTGGCGGGAGTAGGTAATGAGCAGTTCTTC.

V gene TRBV7-2 combines with J gene TRBJ2-3; 8 nucleotides match TRBD2. The CDR3 contains 17 residues. The V and J ends lost 2 bases and 0 bases, in that order; junction bases with no gene match: 7. Per germline, CDR1 SGHTA and CDR2 FQGNSA. As DNA, the CDR3 is TGTGCCAGCAGCTTAACTGGGACTAGATCTAGCACAGATACGCAGTATTTT. Translated: CASSLTGTRSSTDTQYF.

The table lists this clonotype with a few counts. This sequence joins TRBV6-1 and TRBJ2-5; no definite D call. The CDR3 extends over 13 amino acids. Germline CDR1 is MNHNS and CDR2 is SASEGT. Trimming took 6 bases from V and 1 from J, leaving 9 bases between them. The CDR3 DNA sequence: TGTGCCAGCAGCCAGACACTCCAAGAGACCCAGTACTTC. Protein product: CASSQTLQETQYF.

This clonotype was detected once. The rearrangement links TRBV27 to TRBJ2-4; a weak D match, TRBD2 (5 bases). The J call could be wrong; TRBJ2-5 is a better fit for the DNA end. CDR1 and CDR2 from the germline V gene are MNHEY and SMNVEV (reference sequence). The CDR3 length is 13 residues. The CDR3 DNA follows: TGTGCCAGCGGAGGCTTTGAAGAAAAGACCCAGTACTTC. This sequence encodes CASGGFEEKTQYF.

This clonotype was found a few times. The genes are TRBV6-1 and TRBJ2-1; unclear D gene. Germline lookup yields CDR1 MNHNS and CDR2 SASEGT. Trimming pared 4 bases from V and 5 bases from J, leaving 6 bases between. The CDR3 is 12 residues long. CDR3 in amino acids: CASSGRHNEQFF. In DNA, the CDR3 is TGTGCCAGCAGTGGTAGACACAATGAGCAGTTCTTC.

This clonotype is large. This chain connects TRBV27 to TRBJ2-4, with D possibly TRBD1 on 6 matching bases. V dropped 4 bases and J dropped 1 base, with 11 bases sitting between them. Per germline, CDR1 MNHEY and CDR2 SMNVEV (reference sequence). CDR3 length: 15 amino acids. The CDR3 DNA reads TGTGCCAGCAGTTCAGGGGTATGGGCCAAAAACATTCAGTACTTC. Encoded protein: CASSSGVWAKNIQYF.

For this clonotype: An end of the junction differs from the germline gene, which may be a read error. The chain has TRBV27 and TRBJ2-1; D is unclear. Germline values: CDR1 MNHEY, CDR2 SMNVEV (reference sequence). This CDR3 has 17 amino acids. CDR3 sequence (DNA): TGTGCCAGCAGCCTCCGCACCGAGGATGTGAACACCGATGAGCAGTTTTTT. It encodes CASSLRTEDVNTDEQFF.

With respect to this clonotype: This may be a read error: a much more frequent sequence differs by one nucleotide. The chain is built from TRBV6-5 and TRBJ2-5, with D perhaps matching TRBD1 (5 bases). The J call may be in error: the DNA end matches TRBJ2-1 better. The CDR3 has 15 amino acids. The germline CDR1 and CDR2 sequences are MNHEY and SVGAGI. CDR3 in DNA: TGTGCCAGCAGTTACGCCAGGGTCGTTCGAGAGACCCAGTTCTTC. Protein: CASSYARVVRETQFF.